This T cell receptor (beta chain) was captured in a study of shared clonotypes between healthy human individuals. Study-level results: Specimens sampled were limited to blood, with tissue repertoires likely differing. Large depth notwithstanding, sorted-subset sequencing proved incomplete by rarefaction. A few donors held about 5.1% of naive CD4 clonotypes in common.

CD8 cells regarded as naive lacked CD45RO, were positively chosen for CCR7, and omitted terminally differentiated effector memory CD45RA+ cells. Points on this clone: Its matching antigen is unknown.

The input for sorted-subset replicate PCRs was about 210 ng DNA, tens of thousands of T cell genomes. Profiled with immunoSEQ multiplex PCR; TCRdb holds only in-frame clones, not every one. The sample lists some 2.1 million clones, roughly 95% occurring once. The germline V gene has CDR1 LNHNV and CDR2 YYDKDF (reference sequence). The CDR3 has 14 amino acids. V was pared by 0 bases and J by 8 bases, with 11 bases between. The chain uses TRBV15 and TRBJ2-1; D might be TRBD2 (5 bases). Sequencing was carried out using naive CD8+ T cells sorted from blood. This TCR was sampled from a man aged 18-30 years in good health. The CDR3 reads CATSRDRTPDEQFF. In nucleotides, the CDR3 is TGTGCCACCAGCAGAGATCGGACTCCGGATGAGCAGTTCTTC.